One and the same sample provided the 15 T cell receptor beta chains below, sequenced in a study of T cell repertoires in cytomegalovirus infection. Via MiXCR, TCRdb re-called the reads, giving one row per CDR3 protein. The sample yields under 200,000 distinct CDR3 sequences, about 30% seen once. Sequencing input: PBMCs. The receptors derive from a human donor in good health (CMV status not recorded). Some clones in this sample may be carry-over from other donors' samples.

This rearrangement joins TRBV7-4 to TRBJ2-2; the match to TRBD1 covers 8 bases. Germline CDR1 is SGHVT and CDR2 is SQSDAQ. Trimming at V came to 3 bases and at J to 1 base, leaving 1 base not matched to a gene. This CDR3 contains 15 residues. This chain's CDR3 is CASSFGQGNTGELFF. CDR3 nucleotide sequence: TGTGCCAGCAGCTTTGGACAGGGGAACACCGGGGAGCTGTTTTTT.

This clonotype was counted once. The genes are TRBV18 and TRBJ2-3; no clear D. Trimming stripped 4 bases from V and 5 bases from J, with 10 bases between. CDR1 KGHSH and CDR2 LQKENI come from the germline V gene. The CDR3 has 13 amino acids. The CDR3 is CASSLSSRDTQYF. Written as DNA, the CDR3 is TGTGCCAGCTCACTCTCTTCGAGAGATACGCAGTATTTT.

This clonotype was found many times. CDR3 DNA: TGTGCCAGCAGCTTAGCCCCTGGGGCCAACGTCCTGACTTTC. Translating it yields CASSLAPGANVLTF. The chain is built from TRBV7-2 and TRBJ2-6; no clear D. CDR3 length equals 14 residues. Trimming left V 0 bases short and J 2 bases short, with 2 bases between. The germline V gene encodes CDR1 SGHTA and CDR2 FQGNSA.

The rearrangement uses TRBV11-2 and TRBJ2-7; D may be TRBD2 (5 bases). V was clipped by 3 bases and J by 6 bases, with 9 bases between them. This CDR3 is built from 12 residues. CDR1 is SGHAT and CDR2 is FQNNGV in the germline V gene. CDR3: CASSLGVSEQYF. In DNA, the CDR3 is TGTGCCAGCAGCTTGGGAGTCTCCGAGCAGTACTTC. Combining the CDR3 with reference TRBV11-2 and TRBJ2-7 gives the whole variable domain EAGVAQSPRYKIIEKRQSVAFWCNPISGHATLYWYQQILGQGPKLLIQFQNNGVVDDSQLPKDRFSAERLKGVDSTLKIQPAKLEDSAVYLCASSLGVSEQYFGPGTRLTVT.

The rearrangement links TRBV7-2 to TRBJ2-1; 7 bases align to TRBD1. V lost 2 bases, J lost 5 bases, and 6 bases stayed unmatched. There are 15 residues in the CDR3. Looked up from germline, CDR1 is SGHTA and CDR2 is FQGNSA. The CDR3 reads CASSLPGQLNNEQFF. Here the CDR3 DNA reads TGTGCCAGCAGCTTACCGGGACAGTTAAACAATGAGCAGTTCTTC.

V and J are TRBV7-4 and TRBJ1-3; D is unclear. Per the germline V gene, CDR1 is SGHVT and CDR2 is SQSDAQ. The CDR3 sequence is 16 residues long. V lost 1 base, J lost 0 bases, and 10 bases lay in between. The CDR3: CASSLGGPDSGNTIYF. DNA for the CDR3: TGTGCCAGCAGCTTAGGAGGGCCTGACTCTGGAAACACCATATATTTT.

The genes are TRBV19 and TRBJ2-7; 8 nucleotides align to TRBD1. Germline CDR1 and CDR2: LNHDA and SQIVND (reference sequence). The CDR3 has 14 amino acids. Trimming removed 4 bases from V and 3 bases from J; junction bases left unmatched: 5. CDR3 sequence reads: CASSRTGTVYEQYF. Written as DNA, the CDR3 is TGTGCCAGTAGTAGGACAGGGACAGTCTACGAGCAGTACTTC.

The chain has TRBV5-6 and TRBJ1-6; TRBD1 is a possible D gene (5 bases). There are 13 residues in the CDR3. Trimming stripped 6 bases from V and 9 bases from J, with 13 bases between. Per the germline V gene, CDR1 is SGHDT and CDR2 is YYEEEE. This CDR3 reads CASMGHGGSPLHF. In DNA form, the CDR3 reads TGTGCCAGCATGGGCCATGGGGGTTCACCCCTCCACTTT.

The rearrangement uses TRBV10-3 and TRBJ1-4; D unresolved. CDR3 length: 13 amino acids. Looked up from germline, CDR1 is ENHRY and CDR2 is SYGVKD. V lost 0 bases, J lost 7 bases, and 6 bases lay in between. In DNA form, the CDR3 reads TGTGCCATCAGTGAGTCCAAGTTTGAAAAACTGTTTTTT. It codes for CAISESKFEKLFF.

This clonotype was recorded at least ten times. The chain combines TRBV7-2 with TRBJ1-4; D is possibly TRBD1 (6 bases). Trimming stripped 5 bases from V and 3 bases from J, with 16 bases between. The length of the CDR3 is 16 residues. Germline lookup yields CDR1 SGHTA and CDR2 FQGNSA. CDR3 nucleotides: TGTGCCAGCAGCCGGACAGCCCTTCATTCTAATGAAAAACTGTTTTTT. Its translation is CASSRTALHSNEKLFF.

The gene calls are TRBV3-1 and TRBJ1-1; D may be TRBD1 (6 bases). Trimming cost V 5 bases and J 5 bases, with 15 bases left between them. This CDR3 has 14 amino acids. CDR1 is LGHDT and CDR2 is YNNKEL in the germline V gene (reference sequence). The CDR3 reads CASSGRGRQTEAFF. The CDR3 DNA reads TGTGCCAGCAGCGGTCGGGGGCGCCAAACTGAAGCTTTCTTT.

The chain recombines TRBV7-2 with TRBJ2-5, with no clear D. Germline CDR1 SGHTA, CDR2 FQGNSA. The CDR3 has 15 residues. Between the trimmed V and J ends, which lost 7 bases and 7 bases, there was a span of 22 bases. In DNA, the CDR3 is TGTGCCAGCACCTCGACCCCTGGCGGCTCGGGGACCCAGTACTTC. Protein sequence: CASTSTPGGSGTQYF.

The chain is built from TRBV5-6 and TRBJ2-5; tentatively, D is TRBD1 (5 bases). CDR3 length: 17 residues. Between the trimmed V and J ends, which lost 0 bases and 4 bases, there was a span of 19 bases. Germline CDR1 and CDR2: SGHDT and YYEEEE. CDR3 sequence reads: CASSLGEQGAWGETQYF. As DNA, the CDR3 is TGTGCCAGCAGCTTGGGAGAGCAGGGCGCGTGGGGAGAGACCCAGTACTTC.

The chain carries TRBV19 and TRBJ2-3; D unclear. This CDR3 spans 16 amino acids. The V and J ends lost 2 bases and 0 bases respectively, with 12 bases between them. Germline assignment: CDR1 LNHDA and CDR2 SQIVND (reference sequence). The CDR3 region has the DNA TGTGCCAGTAGTATATTTGGCGGCTCTAGCACAGATACGCAGTATTTT. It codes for CASSIFGGSSTDTQYF.

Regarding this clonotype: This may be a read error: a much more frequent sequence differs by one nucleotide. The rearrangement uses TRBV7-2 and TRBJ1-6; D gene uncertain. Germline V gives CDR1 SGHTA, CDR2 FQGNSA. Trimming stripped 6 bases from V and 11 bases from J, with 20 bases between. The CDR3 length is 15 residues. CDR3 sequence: CASRSARPEETPLHF. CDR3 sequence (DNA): TGTGCCAGCAGGTCGGCACGGCCGGAGGAGACACCCCTCCACTTT.